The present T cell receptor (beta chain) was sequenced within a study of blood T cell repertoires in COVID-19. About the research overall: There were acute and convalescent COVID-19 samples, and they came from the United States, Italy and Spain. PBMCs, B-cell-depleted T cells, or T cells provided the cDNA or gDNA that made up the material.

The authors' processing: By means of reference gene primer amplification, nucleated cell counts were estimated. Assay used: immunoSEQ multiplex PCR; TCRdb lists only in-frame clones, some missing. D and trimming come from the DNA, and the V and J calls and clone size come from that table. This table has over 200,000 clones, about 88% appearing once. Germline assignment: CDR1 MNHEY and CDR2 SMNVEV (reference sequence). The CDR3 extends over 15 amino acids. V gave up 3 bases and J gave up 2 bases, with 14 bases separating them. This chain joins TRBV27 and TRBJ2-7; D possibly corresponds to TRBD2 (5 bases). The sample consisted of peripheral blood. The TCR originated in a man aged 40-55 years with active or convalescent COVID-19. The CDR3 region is CASSLSGGVAYEQYF. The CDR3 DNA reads TGTGCCAGCAGTTTGTCTGGAGGTGTAGCCTACGAGCAGTACTTC.